This passage covers 26 T cell receptor beta chains from one sample sequenced in a study of shared clonotypes between healthy human individuals. The assay was immunoSEQ multiplex PCR, and TCRdb's table has in-frame clones only and misses some. The table records roughly 2.2 million clones, around 92% of them present only once. Sequencing was carried out using naive CD4+ T cells from PBMCs. Subset reported: CD45RA+ positively selected. Receptors originate from a man aged 18 to 35 in good health. Some clones in this sample may be carry-over from other donors' samples.

The rearrangement links TRBV28 to TRBJ1-5, with no clear D. Trimming removed 2 bases from V and 0 bases from J, with 8 bases in between. CDR3 length: 15 amino acids. The germline V gene has CDR1 MDHEN and CDR2 SYDVKM. Here the CDR3 DNA reads TGTGCCAGCAGTTTAGGCACTTATAGCAATCAGCCCCAGCATTTT. Amino acid sequence: CASSLGTYSNQPQHF.

This chain joins TRBV27 and TRBJ1-2, with D hard to call. V lost 5 bases and J 5 bases, leaving 12 bases between the germline ends. Germline-derived CDR1 and CDR2 are MNHEY and SMNVEV (reference sequence). The CDR3 covers 13 residues. This chain's CDR3 is CASSPQFDYGYTF. CDR3 DNA: TGTGCCAGCAGTCCCCAGTTTGATTATGGCTACACCTTC.

The J gene is TRBJ2-3, the V gene TRBV6-6; D is perhaps TRBD2 (6 bases). Germline CDR1 reads MNHNY; CDR2 reads SVGAGI (reference sequence). The CDR3 has 14 amino acids. V was shortened by 2 bases and J by 4 bases, with 10 bases between the two germline ends. CDR3 sequence reads: CASSYDSGSDTQYF. The DNA for the CDR3 is TGTGCCAGCAGTTACGACAGCGGGTCAGATACGCAGTATTTT.

J is TRBJ2-1 and V is TRBV9; 7 nucleotides match TRBD1. CDR1 and CDR2 from the germline V gene are SGDLS and YYNGEE. The trim removed 2 bases at V and 5 bases at J, leaving 4 bases unmatched. This CDR3 is built from 14 residues. The CDR3 coding sequence is TGTGCCAGCAGCGTGCGGACAGGAGACAATGAGCAGTTCTTC. Amino acids: CASSVRTGDNEQFF.

V and J are TRBV27 and TRBJ1-2; D call uncertain. V was shortened by 5 bases and J by 0 bases, with 13 bases between the two germline ends. The CDR3 has 15 residues. Germline CDR1 and CDR2: MNHEY and SMNVEV (reference sequence). This CDR3 reads CASSPHTTTNYGYTF. The CDR3 coding sequence is TGTGCCAGCAGTCCGCACACGACTACTAACTATGGCTACACCTTC.

This chain uses TRBV28 with TRBJ2-5; TRBD2 is a possible D gene (6 bases). This CDR3 is 17 amino acids long. Germline assignment: CDR1 MDHEN and CDR2 SYDVKM. V was clipped by 4 bases and J by 3 bases, with 21 bases between them. CDR3 bases: TGTGCCAGCAGTTATGGTCGGTGGGGGGAAGGCGAAGAGACCCAGTACTTC. Protein product: CASSYGRWGEGEETQYF. Based on the CDR3 plus reference TRBV28 and TRBJ2-5, the full variable domain is DVKVTQSSRYLVKRTGEKVFLECVQDMDHENMFWYRQDPGLGLRLIYFSYDVKMKEKGDIPEGYSVSREKKERFSLILESASTNQTSMYLCASSYGRWGEGEETQYFGPGTRLLVL.

The V gene is TRBV7-2, the J gene TRBJ2-3; D is possibly TRBD1 (6 bases). V dropped 4 bases and J dropped 5 bases, with 19 bases sitting between them. The CDR3 has 16 residues. The germline V gene encodes CDR1 SGHTA and CDR2 FQGNSA. DNA for the CDR3: TGTGCCAGCAGCTCTAAACAGGGTGGGGTAGAAGATACGCAGTATTTT. As protein: CASSSKQGGVEDTQYF.

This clone was picked up one time. V and J are TRBV29-1 and TRBJ1-1, with D possibly being TRBD1 (6 bases). The germline CDR1 and CDR2 sequences are SQVTM and ANQGSEA. V was pared by 8 bases and J by 3 bases, with 19 bases between. CDR3 length: 14 residues. CDR3 protein: CSLLGGGGDTEAFF. CDR3 sequence (DNA): TGCAGCCTATTAGGGGGGGGAGGAGACACTGAAGCTTTCTTT.

The chain joins TRBV7-3 to TRBJ2-3, with D possibly TRBD1 on 6 matching bases. V gave up 6 bases and J gave up 2 bases, with 15 bases separating them. The germline gives CDR1 SGHTA, CDR2 FQGTGA. There are 15 residues in the CDR3. CDR3: CASSFSGQLTDTQYF. CDR3 DNA sequence: TGTGCCAGCAGTTTCTCCGGACAGCTCACAGATACGCAGTATTTT.

This chain joins TRBV7-3 and TRBJ2-1; unclear D gene. The germline gives CDR1 SGHTA, CDR2 FQGTGA. V lost 1 base and J lost 9, with 13 bases in between. This CDR3 spans 14 amino acids. The CDR3 nucleotides read TGTGCCAGCAGCTTAAGTGGGTTTGTGAGTGAGCAGTTCTTC. This sequence encodes CASSLSGFVSEQFF. Full variable domain (missing parts from reference TRBV7-3 and TRBJ2-1): GAGVSQTPSNKVTEKGKYVELRCDPISGHTALYWYRQSLGQGPEFLIYFQGTGAADDSGLPNDRFFAVRPEGSVSTLKIQRTERGDSAVYLCASSLSGFVSEQFFGPGTRLTVL.

The chain recombines TRBV18 with TRBJ2-1, with TRBD1 identical over 8 bases. The CDR3 runs to 12 residues. The germline V gene has CDR1 KGHSH and CDR2 LQKENI. Trimming took 9 bases from V and 8 from J; bases not matched to a gene: 6. The CDR3 coding sequence is TGTGCCAGTGGACAGGGACTTGATGAGCAGTTCTTC. It specifies CASGQGLDEQFF. Filled out from reference TRBV18 and TRBJ2-1, the complete variable domain reads NAGVMQNPRHLVRRRGQEARLRCSPMKGHSHVYWYRQLPEEGLKFMVYLQKENIIDESGMPKERFSAEFPKEGPSILRIQQVVRGDSAAYFCASGQGLDEQFFGPGTRLTVL.

This chain connects TRBV6-6 to TRBJ2-1; 7 bases line up with TRBD2. This CDR3 has 16 amino acids. In germline, CDR1 is MNHNY, CDR2 SVGAGI (reference sequence). The junction had 11 bases not matched to a gene; V was cut back by 2 bases and J by 7 bases. Written as DNA, the CDR3 is TGTGCCAGCAGTTACATCGGGGGAGGGAGCGGGAATGAGCAGTTCTTC. It translates to CASSYIGGGSGNEQFF.

The CDR3 is CASSRSGGYTF. DNA of the CDR3: TGTGCCAGCAGTCGATCGGGAGGCTACACCTTC. This chain links TRBV14 with TRBJ1-2, with D unresolved. Between the trimmed V and J ends, which lost 6 bases and 8 bases, there was a span of 10 bases. This CDR3 contains 11 residues. Germline lookup yields CDR1 SGHDN and CDR2 FVKESK.

This chain connects TRBV6-5 to TRBJ2-7, with D perhaps assigned TRBD1 or TRBD2 (6 bases each). The V gene lost 0 bases and the J gene lost 3 bases, with 15 bases spanning the gap. The CDR3 is 16 residues long. Germline CDR1 reads MNHEY; CDR2 reads SVGAGI. DNA of the CDR3: TGTGCCAGCAGTTACTCTCAGGCGGGGACAAGCTACGAGCAGTACTTC. It yields the protein CASSYSQAGTSYEQYF.

This chain uses TRBV15 with TRBJ2-1; 11 nucleotides line up with TRBD1. This CDR3 comprises 16 residues. J was trimmed by 6 bases and V by 5 bases; bases with no gene match: 9. CDR1 and CDR2 from the germline V gene are LNHNV and YYDKDF (reference sequence). CDR3 sequence (DNA): TGTGCCACCAGCCGGGCTGGGACAGGGGGTACCAATGAGCAGTTCTTC. It codes for CATSRAGTGGTNEQFF.

The table lists this clone with a count of one. The gene calls are TRBV7-9 and TRBJ2-5; unclear D gene. There are 13 residues in the CDR3. V was clipped by 2 bases and J by 2 bases, with 6 bases between them. Looked up from germline, CDR1 is SEHNR and CDR2 is FQNEAQ (reference sequence). CDR3 protein: CASSLFEQETQYF. The CDR3 bases are TGTGCCAGCAGCTTATTTGAGCAAGAGACCCAGTACTTC.

For the CDR3, the DNA is TGTGCCAGCAGTGATACGACTAGCGGTCAAGAGACCCAGTACTTC. Protein product: CASSDTTSGQETQYF. The V gene is TRBV2, the J gene TRBJ2-5, with 9 nucleotides matching TRBD2. The trim removed 3 bases at V and 2 bases at J, leaving 4 bases unmatched. CDR1 is SNHLY and CDR2 is FYNNEI in the germline V gene. This CDR3 is built from 15 residues.

As concerns this clone: The same CDR3 arises from other DNA sequences in this sample as well. The V call is TRBV2, the J call TRBJ2-5; no definite D call. The CDR3 loop spans 11 amino acids. Germline V CDR1 and CDR2: SNHLY, FYNNEI. V was shortened by 0 bases and J by 5 bases, with 1 base between the two germline ends. The CDR3, as DNA: TGTGCCAGCAGTGAAGCTGAGACCCAGTACTTC. It is translated as CASSEAETQYF.

This chain's CDR3 is CASSLTAGVKNEQYF. DNA for the CDR3: TGTGCCAGCAGCCTAACAGCGGGAGTAAAGAACGAGCAGTACTTC. The chain employs TRBV11-2 and TRBJ2-7, with 8 bases aligning to TRBD2. The J segment lost 5 bases and the V segment lost 5 bases, leaving 11 bases of the junction unmatched. CDR1 and CDR2 from the germline V gene are SGHAT and FQNNGV. The CDR3 spans 15 residues.

The chain carries TRBV7-2 and TRBJ1-2, with D possibly matching TRBD1 (6 bases). V lost 4 bases and J lost 4, with 13 bases in between. Per germline, CDR1 SGHTA and CDR2 FQGNSA. CDR3 length equals 14 residues. This CDR3 reads CASSSPVRGYGYTF. CDR3 sequence (DNA): TGTGCCAGCAGCTCCCCGGTCAGGGGCTATGGCTACACCTTC.

As DNA, the CDR3 is TGTGCCAGCAGCGTAGGACAGGGCACAGATACGCAGTATTTT. Its translation: CASSVGQGTDTQYF. The chain couples TRBV5-4 to TRBJ2-3; TRBD1 matches at 7 bases. CDR1 and CDR2 (germline): SGHNT, YYREEE (reference sequence). Unmatched junction bases numbered 3, after V lost 4 bases and J lost 1 base. The CDR3 totals 14 residues.

The V gene is TRBV5-1, the J gene TRBJ2-3; TRBD2 matches at 11 bases. This CDR3 has 16 amino acids. Germline CDR1 SGHRS, CDR2 YFSETQ. Unmatched junction bases numbered 11, after V lost 4 bases and J lost 7 bases. The chain's CDR3 is CASSPLAGAFGYTQYF. The CDR3, as DNA: TGCGCCAGCAGCCCACTAGCGGGGGCCTTCGGTTATACGCAGTATTTT.

The chain is built from TRBV9 and TRBJ2-3; D is uncertain. Germline CDR1 SGDLS, CDR2 YYNGEE. CDR3 length: 13 amino acids. Between the trimmed V and J ends, which lost 4 bases and 6 bases, there was a span of 12 bases. The CDR3 region is CASSTNTPDTQYF. CDR3 coding DNA: TGTGCCAGCAGCACGAACACCCCGGATACGCAGTATTTT. The whole variable domain, filled in from reference TRBV9 and TRBJ2-3, reads DSGVTQTPKHLITATGQRVTLRCSPRSGDLSVYWYQQSLDQGLQFLIQYYNGEERAKGNILERFSAQQFPDLHSELNLSSLELGDSALYFCASSTNTPDTQYFGPGTRLTVL.

The J gene is TRBJ2-7, the V gene TRBV5-1; D not resolved. The CDR3 covers 16 residues. V lost 5 bases, J lost 0 bases, and 18 bases lay in between. Germline CDR1 and CDR2: SGHRS and YFSETQ. The CDR3 coding sequence is TGCGCCAGCAGTTCCGTCCCAGGCGGAAACTCCTACGAGCAGTACTTC. It codes for CASSSVPGGNSYEQYF.

This chain joins TRBV27 and TRBJ1-5; no clear D gene. Germline-derived CDR1 and CDR2 are MNHEY and SMNVEV (reference sequence). The CDR3 contains 14 residues. Trimming shortened V by 4 bases and J by 1 base, and 8 bases separated the two germline ends. The CDR3 DNA is TGTGCCAGCAGTTACAAGGGAAGCAATCAGCCCCAGCATTTT. Translated: CASSYKGSNQPQHF.

This rearrangement joins TRBV29-1 to TRBJ2-5; the D is unclear. Trimming pared 7 bases from V and 4 bases from J, leaving 13 bases between. The CDR3 consists of 12 residues. Per the germline V gene, CDR1 is SQVTM and CDR2 is ANQGSEA. The CDR3 region has the DNA TGCAGCGCTGGCCCGACGGGAGAGACCCAGTACTTC. Its protein product is CSAGPTGETQYF.